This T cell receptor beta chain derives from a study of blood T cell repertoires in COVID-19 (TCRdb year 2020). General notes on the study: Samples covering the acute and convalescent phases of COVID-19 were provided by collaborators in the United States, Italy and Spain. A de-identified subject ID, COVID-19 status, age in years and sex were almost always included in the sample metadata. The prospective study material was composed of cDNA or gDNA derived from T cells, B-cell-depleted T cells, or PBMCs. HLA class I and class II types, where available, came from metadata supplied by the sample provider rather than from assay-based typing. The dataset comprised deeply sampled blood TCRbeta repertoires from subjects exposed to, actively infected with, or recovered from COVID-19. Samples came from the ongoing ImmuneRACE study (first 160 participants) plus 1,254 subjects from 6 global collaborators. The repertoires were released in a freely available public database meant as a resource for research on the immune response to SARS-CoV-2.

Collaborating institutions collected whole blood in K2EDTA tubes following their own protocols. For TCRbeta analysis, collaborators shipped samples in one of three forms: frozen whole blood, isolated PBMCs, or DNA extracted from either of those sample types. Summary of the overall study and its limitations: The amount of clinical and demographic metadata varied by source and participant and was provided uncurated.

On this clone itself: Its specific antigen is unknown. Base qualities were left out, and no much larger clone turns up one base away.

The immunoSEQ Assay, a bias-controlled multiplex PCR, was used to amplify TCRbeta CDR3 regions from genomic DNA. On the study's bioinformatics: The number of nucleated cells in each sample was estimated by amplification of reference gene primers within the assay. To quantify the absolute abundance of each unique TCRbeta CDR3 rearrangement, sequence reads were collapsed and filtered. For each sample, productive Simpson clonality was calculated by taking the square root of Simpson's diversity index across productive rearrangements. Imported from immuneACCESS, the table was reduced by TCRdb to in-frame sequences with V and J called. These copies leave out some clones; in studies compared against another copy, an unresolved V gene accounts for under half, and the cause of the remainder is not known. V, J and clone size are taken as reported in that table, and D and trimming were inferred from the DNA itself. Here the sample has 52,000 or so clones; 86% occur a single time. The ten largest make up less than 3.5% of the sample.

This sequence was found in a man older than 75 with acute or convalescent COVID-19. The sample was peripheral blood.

The encoded CDR3 is CASSPRDRGSYEQYF. The bases read TGTGCCAGCAGCCCCCGGGACAGGGGATCCTACGAGCAGTACTTC. The chain employs TRBV9 and TRBJ2-7; a stretch of 10 junction bases matches TRBD1. The V end gives up 4 bases and the J end 1 base, leaving 5 bases in the junction not matched to a gene. Including the terminal cysteine and phenylalanine, the CDR3 comprises 15 residues. The CDR3 DNA has 45 bases and is translated from base 1. CDR1 and CDR2 were assigned from the germline V gene as SGDLS and YYNGEE.